This T cell receptor beta chain was recorded in a study of CD4 T cells in relation to SARS-CoV-2 and coronaviruses. Notes on this clone: Its antigen is still unknown.

Unexposed donor CD4+ T cells date from 2011-2018, before the COVID-19 pandemic. CD4+ T cells were isolated from the cells after around 10 days of culture. Unexposed-donor CD4+ T cells were probed with SARS-CoV-2 S/N and four cold-coronavirus spikes, cells permitting. On days 3 and 7, cultures got half fresh IL-2 medium. Clones were read by immunoSEQ multiplex PCR, and TCRdb kept only the in-frame ones, dropping some. The data hold roughly 30,000 clones, with over 75% observed a single time. Looked up from germline, CDR1 is SGHNT and CDR2 is YYREEE (reference sequence). The CDR3 covers 15 residues. The V end was cut by 0 bases, the J end by 0 bases, with 10 bases between.

The sample consisted of CD4+ T cells from PBMCs, cultured in vitro. The TCR originated in a human donor in good health. The rearrangement joins TRBV5-4 to TRBJ2-7; D is possibly TRBD1 (6 bases). DNA of the CDR3: TGTGCCAGCAGCTTGGGGGGGCAGGGCTCCTACGAGCAGTACTTC. Protein sequence: CASSLGGQGSYEQYF. Complete variable domain (other parts from reference TRBV5-4 and TRBJ2-7): ETGVTQSPTHLIKTRGQQVTLRCSSQSGHNTVSWYQQALGQGPQFIFQYYREEENGRGNFPPRFSGLQFPNYSSELNVNALELDDSALYLCASSLGGQGSYEQYFGPGTRLTVT.